This T cell receptor beta chain was documented in a study of blood T cells in healthy people across ages. Overall study findings and caveats: Per-million-T-cell TCR beta diversity fell roughly linearly with age. Any conclusive comparison of naive versus antigen-experienced cells was prevented by using unsorted PBMCs.

Regarding this clonotype: The antigen remains undetermined.

The authors ran a second PCR of roughly 6 to 12 cycles using a sample-barcoded 5' primer and a J-beta primer mix. TCRdb re-called the 5' RACE reads with MiXCR, one entry per CDR3 protein. Here the sample spans 1.5 million to 2 million distinct CDR3 sequences, 25% to 30% being singletons. The CDR3 totals 14 residues. From germline, CDR1 is DFQATT and CDR2 SNEGSKA (reference sequence). Trimming removed 5 bases at V and 7 bases at J, with 20 bases between. Every sample yielded at least 6 million isolated PBMCs. The V gene is TRBV20-1, the J gene TRBJ1-2; a possible D gene is TRBD1 (6 bases). This clonotype originated in a woman aged 25 to 45 in good health. The sequencing sample was made of blood. The CDR3 DNA sequence: TGCAGTGCTCATCGCGGGGGCGCACGAAGTGGCTACACCTTC. This sequence encodes CSAHRGGARSGYTF.